This T cell receptor beta chain appears in the sequencing data of a study of a mutant IDH1 vaccine in newly diagnosed glioma. Study context: The vaccination schedule gave patients eight doses in weeks 1, 3, 5, 7, 11, 15, 19 and 23. The first vaccination came 4-6 weeks after radiotherapy alone, or with temozolomide cycles.

Germline V lookup: CDR1 MGHDK, CDR2 SYGVNS. CDR3 length: 13 amino acids. Trimming removed 3 bases from V and 5 bases from J, with 9 bases in between. A remark on this clone: The antigen is undetermined.

Time point here: week 5, during vaccination. A single vaccine dose contained 300 ug of mutant IDH1 20-mer peptide, and topical imiquimod was used with it. New IDH1-mutant, ATRX-lost WHO grade 3 or 4 astrocytomas occurred in donors. Profiling relied on immunoSEQ multiplex PCR, and the TCRdb table lists in-frame clones only, not all of them. The sample includes 39,000 or so clones, around 82% of them seen just once. V usage is TRBV25-1 and J usage is TRBJ2-3, with a weak D call TRBD1 (6 bases). This specimen was PBMCs, taken from a glioma patient whose treatment included an IDH1 peptide vaccine. This TCR was recovered from a man in his forties or fifties with glioma. The CDR3 bases are TGTGCCAGCAGTGAGACAGGACAAGATACGCAGTATTTT. Translation gives CASSETGQDTQYF. Filled out from reference TRBV25-1 and TRBJ2-3, the complete variable domain reads EADIYQTPRYLVIGTGKKITLECSQTMGHDKMYWYQQDPGMELHLIHYSYGVNSTEKGDLSSESTVSRIRTEHFPLTLESARPSHTSQYLCASSETGQDTQYFGPGTRLTVL.